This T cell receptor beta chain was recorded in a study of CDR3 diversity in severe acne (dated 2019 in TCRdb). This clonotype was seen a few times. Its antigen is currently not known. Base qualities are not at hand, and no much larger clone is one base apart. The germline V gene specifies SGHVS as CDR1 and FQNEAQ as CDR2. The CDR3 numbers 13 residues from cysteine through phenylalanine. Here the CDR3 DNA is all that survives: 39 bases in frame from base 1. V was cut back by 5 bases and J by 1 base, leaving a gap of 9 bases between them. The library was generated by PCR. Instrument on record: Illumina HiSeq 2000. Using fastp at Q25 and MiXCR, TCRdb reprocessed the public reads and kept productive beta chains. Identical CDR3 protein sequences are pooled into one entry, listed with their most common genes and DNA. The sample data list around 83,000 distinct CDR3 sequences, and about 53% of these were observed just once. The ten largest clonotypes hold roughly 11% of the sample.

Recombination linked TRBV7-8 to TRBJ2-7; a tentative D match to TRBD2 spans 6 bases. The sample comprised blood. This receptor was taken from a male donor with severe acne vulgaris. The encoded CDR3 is CASSPGLSYEQYF. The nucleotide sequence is TGTGCCAGCAGCCCGGGACTTTCCTACGAGCAGTACTTC.